This T cell receptor beta chain was retrieved from a study of T cell changes during pregnancy in multiple sclerosis. Produced via immunoSEQ multiplex PCR; TCRdb's table is partial and in-frame only. Found here are about 39,000 clones, approximately 92% of them singletons; the top ten hold approximately 26%. The germline CDR1 and CDR2 sequences are LGHNA and YNFKEQ. This CDR3 is 14 amino acids long. V was cut by 3 bases and J by 7 bases, with 15 bases left in between. The chain uses TRBV4-2 and TRBJ1-1; D perhaps matches TRBD1 (5 bases). The material was CD8+ T cells from peripheral blood mononuclear cells, obtained before pregnancy. The TCR sequence derives from a female donor with multiple sclerosis, enrolled in a pregnancy study. DNA of the CDR3: TGTGCCAGCAGCCAGGCCGCGGGGGGGTATGAAGCTTTCTTT. It yields the protein CASSQAAGGYEAFF.